This TCR beta chain comes out of a study of cytomegalovirus exposure and HLA in healthy donors. General study results and limits: Presence/absence analyses supposed approximately even sequencing depth among donors. Association of a missense DCLRE1C variant with TCR beta V- and J-gene trimming was reported in a later analysis. TCR beta sequences reportedly predicted most subjects' HLA-A and HLA-B alleles accurately. In a later analysis, HLA-associated beta chains showed higher expansion and lower generation probabilities than comparable chains.

Comment on this clone: The antigen remains unidentified.

This CDR3 has 14 amino acids. Trimming took 6 bases from V and 1 from J; bases not matched to a gene: 4. CDR1 and CDR2 from the germline V gene are KGHSH and LQKENI. The PCR employed 60 Vbeta primers together with 13 Jbeta primers. TCRdb's table, derived via immunoSEQ multiplex PCR, lists solely in-frame clones and lacks some. This repertoire shows around 190,000 clones, roughly 79% found once; its top ten account for 1.5% to 2%. The TCR comes from a man aged 25-45 years in good health and CMV-seronegative. This sequence joins TRBV18 and TRBJ2-7; TRBD2 matches at 9 bases. Sequenced sample: PBMCs. CDR3 amino acids: CASSRREGSYEQYF. The CDR3 nucleotides read TGTGCCAGCTCGCGGCGGGAGGGATCCTACGAGCAGTACTTC.